A selection of T cell receptor beta chains follows, all from one sample in a study of T cell responses to AZD1222 COVID-19 vaccine. Sequencing was performed with immunoSEQ multiplex PCR; in TCRdb, only in-frame clones are kept and a portion is missing. The sample shows around 100,000 clones, 88% of them seen only once. The material sequenced was peripheral blood, taken on day 0 of AZD1222 vaccination. These receptors all come from an adult in good health. The conserved cysteine and the conserved F or W are not part of the CDR3 here.

CDR3,V,J
ASSPRTDQY,TRBV7-2,.
ASRHRLSTDTQY,TRBV4-1,TRBJ2-3
ASSIGLAGTQY,TRBV7-8,TRBJ2-3
ASSTTGTSTIY,TRBV6-5,TRBJ1-3
ASSPQGHEQF,TRBV14,TRBJ2-1
ASSLMKGATYGYT,TRBV5-8,TRBJ1-2
ASSTGQGYTIY,TRBV28,TRBJ1-3
AIKGQVLNYGYT,TRBV10-3,TRBJ1-2
ASSVGPSGRANEKLF,TRBV9,TRBJ1-4
ASRSGNTIY,TRBV6-1,TRBJ1-3
ASSPQGTGRGSPLH,TRBV2,TRBJ1-6
ASSEYFGSANTGELF,TRBV25-1,TRBJ2-2
ASSEGLAGERYTQY,TRBV9,TRBJ2-3
ASSEGEKLF,TRBV10-2,TRBJ1-4
ASSHVLAGGLQWDEQF,TRBV11-2,TRBJ2-1
SVDVGHGVNTEAF,TRBV29-1,TRBJ1-1
ASSVGQDQRGQY,TRBV10-2,TRBJ2-7
ASSQQAQNTEAF,TRBV7-9,TRBJ1-1
ASNFNTEAF,TRBV25-1,TRBJ1-1
AFRGPGNEQY,TRBV30,TRBJ2-7
ASSQDFIGQHGELF,TRBV4-1,TRBJ2-2
AISESAGAYEQY,TRBV10-3,TRBJ2-7
ASNTMRDGGTGHNEQF,TRBV19,TRBJ2-1
ASSLGVWRDTNWDTQY,TRBV11-2,TRBJ2-3
ASSSGLYYGYT,TRBV27,TRBJ1-2
ASHGYT,TRBV5-1,TRBJ1-2
ASSFRSTGVTGNTIY,TRBV28,TRBJ1-3
ASSQDAGPVSDTQY,TRBV3-1/TRBV3-2,TRBJ2-3
ATSESSGQNTEAF,TRBV24-1,TRBJ1-1
ASTRDLNTGELF,TRBV6-5,TRBJ2-2
ASSGNMNTEAF,TRBV9,TRBJ1-1
ASSPSMIAQSRYT,TRBV7-9,TRBJ1-2
ATSDPAGTDTQY,TRBV24-1,TRBJ2-3
SASPRTTRTIKSSYNEQF,TRBV20-1,TRBJ2-1
ASSPGTLTYEQY,TRBV6-5,TRBJ2-7
ASSLEGLAEGSYNEQF,TRBV7-6,TRBJ2-1
ASSFYRAYEQY,TRBV6-2/TRBV6-3,TRBJ2-7
ASSQEAAGGPDEQY,TRBV4-2,TRBJ2-7
ASSEGYGHGYT,TRBV7-9,TRBJ1-2
ASSAATVLAEAF,TRBV28,TRBJ1-1
ASSLPRGGANVLT,TRBV6-2/TRBV6-3,TRBJ2-6
ASSTIAKNIQY,TRBV12-3/TRBV12-4,TRBJ2-4
ASSDGSYEQY,TRBV10-1,TRBJ2-7
ASGGSSYEQY,TRBV7-9,TRBJ2-7
ASSLSPVWNQPQH,TRBV28,TRBJ1-5
ASSPPARKNEAF,TRBV18,TRBJ1-1
ATTGTYSNQPQH,TRBV28,TRBJ1-5
ASTRSNQPQH,TRBV6-5,TRBJ1-5
ASSLSLSRDYNEQF,TRBV5-1,TRBJ2-1